What follows are 4 T cell receptor beta chains derived from one specimen sequenced in a study of STAT3 mutations in large granular lymphocyte leukemia (dated by TCRdb to about 2019). Results the study describes overall, beyond this receptor: Every T-LGLL patient showed at least one immunodominant TCRbeta clonotype, and about half showed multiple immunodominant subclonotypes.

Which antigens these TCRs recognize remains unknown. Library preparation used the immunoSEQ multiplex PCR assay. TCRdb provides this immuneACCESS table in a form limited to in-frame rearrangements. Some clones are lacking; in checked studies, under half of them reflect an unresolved V gene, and why the rest are absent is not known. This sample holds approximately 43,000 clones; roughly 81% were observed only once. The top ten hold around 0.39% of the sample. Sequenced input: PBMCs. The receptors here all came from a human donor with T large granular lymphocyte leukemia. Some clones in this sample may be carry-over from other donors' samples.

The chain employs TRBV7-9 and TRBJ2-3, with TRBD2 matching 8 bases. V lost 5 bases to trimming and J lost 0 bases; unmatched junction nucleotides: 4. The germline V gene encodes CDR1 SEHNR and CDR2 FQNEAQ (reference sequence). CDR3 size: 15 residues. The CDR3: CASSLTSGSTDTQYF. Here the CDR3 DNA reads TGTGCCAGCAGCCTAACTAGCGGAAGCACAGATACGCAGTATTTT.

The V gene is TRBV28, the J gene TRBJ2-5; maybe TRBD1 (5 bases). CDR3 length equals 12 residues. Between the trimmed V and J ends, which lost 2 bases and 5 bases, there was a span of 6 bases. In germline, CDR1 is MDHEN, CDR2 SYDVKM. The CDR3 coding sequence is TGTGCCAGCAGTTTAGCAGGGGAGACCCAGTACTTC. Translating gives CASSLAGETQYF. The full variable domain, with the rest looked up from reference TRBV28 and TRBJ2-5, is DVKVTQSSRYLVKRTGEKVFLECVQDMDHENMFWYRQDPGLGLRLIYFSYDVKMKEKGDIPEGYSVSREKKERFSLILESASTNQTSMYLCASSLAGETQYFGPGTRLLVL.

In this sample, this clone turned up once. The genes are TRBV9 and TRBJ2-2, with TRBD1 matching over 10 bases. The CDR3 runs to 16 residues. Unmatched junction bases numbered 6, after V lost 0 bases and J lost 7 bases. CDR1 SGDLS and CDR2 YYNGEE come from the germline V gene. For the CDR3, the DNA is TGTGCCAGCAGCGTAGGACAGGGGGCGCATTACGGGGAGCTGTTTTTT. It is translated as CASSVGQGAHYGELFF.

This chain links TRBV28 with TRBJ1-6, with D tentatively TRBD1 (5 bases). The length of the CDR3 is 13 residues. Trimming left V 8 bases short and J 7 bases short, with 12 bases between. Germline lookup yields CDR1 MDHEN and CDR2 SYDVKM. The chain's CDR3 is CASGAFPNSPLHF. The CDR3 region has the DNA TGTGCCAGCGGGGCATTTCCCAATTCACCCCTCCACTTT.